This is a list of T cell receptor beta chains from one sample in a study of metastatic and nonmetastatic thyroid tumors. TCRdb reanalyzed the PCR reads with MiXCR. The sample lists roughly 13,000 clones, roughly 28% occurring once. The sample consisted of tumor tissue. Every receptor here comes from a female donor with papillary thyroid cancer or a benign thyroid nodule (not recorded which). Some clones in this sample may be carry-over from other donors' samples. The conserved cysteine and the conserved F or W are not part of the CDR3 here. A D gene is named only where the DNA matches it firmly. Clone sizes are given selectively: once, few, many, or a class where the clone is expanded.

D gene,clone size,V gene,J gene,CDR3 protein
-,few,TRBV6-2/TRBV6-3,TRBJ2-2,SSSVAANTGELF
-,medium-sized,TRBV27,TRBJ1-5,ASSLWARSRYSNQPQH
-,many,TRBV24-1,TRBJ2-2,ATSAPKGVLTGELF
TRBD2,-,TRBV4-1,TRBJ2-1,ASSQDAPSGSSGEQF
TRBD1,few,TRBV15,TRBJ1-2,ATSRGEAGGNYGYT
TRBD2,-,TRBV20-1,TRBJ2-3,SARVPAGGPTDTQY
TRBD1,-,TRBV5-6,TRBJ1-2,ASSFGQGHYGYT
-,many,TRBV7-8,TRBJ2-1,ASSPRSEYNEQF
-,medium-sized,TRBV6-1,TRBJ2-3,ASGEGGVGTDTQY
-,few,TRBV29-1,TRBJ1-4,SVQRGTNEKLF
-,few,TRBV12-3/TRBV12-4,TRBJ1-1,ASSLPFADTEAF
TRBD2,many,TRBV4-1,TRBJ2-1,ASSHPRTSGSSEQF
-,-,TRBV5-1,TRBJ1-3,ASSLVGLISGNTIY
-,-,TRBV20-1,TRBJ1-1,SARTLRDMVAF
-,many,TRBV5-6,TRBJ1-2,ASSLATVVVDGYT
TRBD1,medium-sized,TRBV10-3,TRBJ1-2,AISESITGGEYGYT
TRBD1,many,TRBV7-8,TRBJ1-1,ASSFTFWAGGTEAF
-,-,TRBV4-2,TRBJ2-7,ASSQDPSSGEQY
-,many,TRBV11-2,TRBJ2-3,ASSDTDTQY
-,few,TRBV28,TRBJ1-1,ASSGADTIGVTEAF
-,-,TRBV18,TRBJ1-2,ASSPSEGYT
TRBD1,few,TRBV6-1,TRBJ2-7,ASRDRGPSYEQY
-,-,TRBV19,TRBJ2-7,ASSPGGAYEQY
-,-,TRBV11-3,TRBJ2-2,ASSVTTNTGELF
TRBD1,many,TRBV30,TRBJ1-1,AWSLGQSNTEAF
-,medium-sized,TRBV20-1,TRBJ2-7,SARSGGASYEQY
-,many,TRBV4-1,TRBJ2-1,ASLPGLLSSYNEQF
TRBD1,-,TRBV19,TRBJ1-2,ATTPRDRSGLSYGYT
-,-,TRBV6-2/TRBV6-3,TRBJ2-7,SGSYSRGFYEQY
-,medium-sized,TRBV30,TRBJ2-3,AWSEGTDTQY
-,many,TRBV30,TRBJ1-1,AWRGDRQNTEAF
-,-,TRBV6-1,TRBJ2-7,ALGDRAYEQY
TRBD2,many,TRBV3-1,TRBJ2-7,ASSHGASGEQY
TRBD2,medium-sized,TRBV20-1,TRBJ2-1,SARSSGSLSLNEQF
-,medium-sized,TRBV7-9,TRBJ2-2,ASSPTRAGELF
-,medium-sized,TRBV6-6,TRBJ2-7,ASSYSRVSGEQY
-,-,TRBV28,TRBJ2-7,ASSFSPDWISYEQY
-,-,TRBV3-1,TRBJ1-1,ASSQGATNWVAF
TRBD2,-,TRBV20-1,TRBJ2-2,SASRTSGTGELF
-,-,TRBV5-1,TRBJ2-7,ASSLTSTLSEQY
-,few,TRBV6-1,TRBJ1-1,ASSDKMNTEAF
-,-,TRBV9,TRBJ2-1,ASSVGEAGSYNEQF
-,medium-sized,TRBV6-1,TRBJ2-3,ASIQRGTDTQY
TRBD2,-,TRBV7-2,TRBJ2-7,ASSLETSGLYEQY
-,-,TRBV25-1,TRBJ2-5,ASGEYRTVEDTQY
TRBD2,-,TRBV20-1,TRBJ2-7,SASRAASGRYEQY
-,-,TRBV18,TRBJ1-2,ASSRLQGHGEGYT
-,once,TRBV11-2,TRBJ1-3,ASSTQGSHSGNTIY
-,few,TRBV28,TRBJ1-1,ATGPGRLNTEAF
TRBD2,many,TRBV29-1,TRBJ2-3,SVGASGRATDTQY
TRBD2,-,TRBV6-2/TRBV6-3,TRBJ2-7,ASSYIGGSYEQY
TRBD1,medium-sized,TRBV5-1,TRBJ2-7,ASSGDRAYEQY
-,-,TRBV5-1,TRBJ2-1,ASIIGTGYNEHF
-,once,TRBV9,TRBJ1-2,ASTLGGNYGYT
TRBD1,-,TRBV5-1,TRBJ2-6,ASSGQVNSGANVLT
-,few,TRBV7-3,TRBJ2-1,ASSRRGHNEQF
TRBD2,-,TRBV6-1,TRBJ2-2,ASYSGDTGELF
TRBD1,many,TRBV18,TRBJ2-6,ASTGTGVTGANVLT
-,many,TRBV2,TRBJ1-4,ASSYSEKLF